This T cell receptor (beta chain) was sequenced during a study of regulatory T cells in long-lasting Graves disease. This clonotype was found a few times. Its antigen is still unknown. Germline values: CDR1 SEHNR, CDR2 FQNEAQ (reference sequence). The CDR3 has 15 residues. V lost 3 bases and J 3 bases, leaving 14 bases between the germline ends. Time point specified: persistent/refractory GD, antithyroid drugs over 5 years with positive TRAb. There was RNA extracted from PBMCs, and the TCR library was made from it. General observations from the study: Those with persistent Graves' had less TCR diversity than newly diagnosed patients. A limited number of samples was an acknowledged limitation. Peripheral blood, not thyroid tissue, was the sole material studied. Among samples with persistent disease, TRBV28, TRBJ1-2 and TRBJ2-5 were favored.

Both iRepertoire HTBI primers and Arm-PCR of CDR3 regions were used to build the TCR beta libraries. A single record per CDR3 protein comes from TCRdb applying MiXCR to the multiplex PCR reads. The sample yields around 460,000 distinct CDR3 sequences, 20% to 25% seen once. The V gene is TRBV7-9, the J gene TRBJ2-5, with D perhaps assigned TRBD1 or TRBD2 (6 bases each). The receptor comes from a female donor with Graves disease. Specimen: peripheral blood mononuclear cells (PBMCs), collected when the disease was refractory, from a patient treated with antithyroid drugs. The CDR3 bases are TGTGCCAGCAGCTTTGGGGGGCCGGGTGAAGAGACCCAGTACTTC. Amino acids: CASSFGGPGEETQYF.